This TCR beta chain was sequenced during a study of radiotherapy plus CTLA-4 blockade in lung cancer. This clone has just one count. Method: immunoSEQ multiplex PCR; TCRdb's copy keeps in-frame clones and lacks some. The table shows roughly 120,000 clones, with around 75% occurring only once. Germline V gene sequence: CDR1 GTSNPN, CDR2 SVGIG (reference sequence). The CDR3 covers 12 residues. Trimming stripped 7 bases from V and 5 bases from J, with 14 bases between. This chain uses TRBV30 with TRBJ1-2; D is uncertain. The material was peripheral blood, obtained from a patient treated with radiotherapy plus ipilimumab. The TCR originated in a human donor with non-small cell lung cancer who had a partial response to radiotherapy plus ipilimumab. CDR3 sequence: CASKRVEYGYTF. The CDR3 bases are TGTGCCTCTAAGAGGGTCGAATATGGCTACACCTTC.